Following are 13 T cell receptor beta chains from one sample sequenced in a study of immune evolution from preneoplasia to lung adenocarcinoma. Using immunoSEQ multiplex PCR, the repertoire was profiled, and TCRdb retains in-frame clones only, with some absent. The table has more than 13,000 clones, 80% seen once; the top ten hold 4.9%. Sequencing was carried out using FFPE minimally invasive lung adenocarcinoma tissue. The source of these receptors is a person aged 65 to 79 with lung adenocarcinoma.

This clone has more than one count but fewer than ten. The chain uses TRBV4-1 and TRBJ1-5; D possibly corresponds to TRBD1 (6 bases). Per germline, CDR1 MGHRA and CDR2 YSYEKL. The CDR3 loop spans 16 amino acids. Trimming removed 3 bases at V and 4 bases at J, with 16 bases between. The CDR3 DNA sequence: TGCGCCAGCAGCCAGATCCGGGACACTTTTAATCAGCCCCAGCATTTT. It yields the protein CASSQIRDTFNQPQHF.

Details on this clone: Other DNA variants within this sample encode the same CDR3. V and J are TRBV28 and TRBJ2-2, with 7 bases fitting TRBD2. This CDR3 has 18 residues. Germline V gives CDR1 MDHEN, CDR2 SYDVKM. V shed 0 bases, J shed 0 bases, and the junction held 7 bases outside the gene matches. DNA for the CDR3: TGTGCCAGCAGTTTATGCGCGCGGGAGTCCCCGAACACCGGGGAGCTGTTTTTT. Translation gives CASSLCARESPNTGELFF.

The gene calls are TRBV11-3 and TRBJ2-7; 13 bases line up with TRBD2. CDR1 is SGHNT, CDR2 YENEEA, per germline. CDR3 length equals 15 residues. The trim removed 5 bases at V and 6 bases at J, leaving 7 bases unmatched. CDR3 in amino acids: CASSAGTSGTVEQYF. The DNA for the CDR3 is TGTGCCAGCAGCGCCGGGACTAGCGGGACTGTCGAGCAGTACTTC.

The CDR3 nucleotides are TGTGCCAGCTCACCAGTTCTCGCCACAGGGCACAATGAGCAGTTCTTC. This sequence encodes CASSPVLATGHNEQFF. The chain uses TRBV18 and TRBJ2-1, with TRBD1 as a possible D gene (6 bases). The V end was cut by 2 bases, the J end by 5 bases, with 16 bases between. Germline lookup yields CDR1 KGHSH and CDR2 LQKENI. This CDR3 is built from 16 residues.

The chain combines TRBV30 with TRBJ1-1; TRBD1 matches 7 bases. Germline values: CDR1 GTSNPN, CDR2 SVGIG (reference sequence). The CDR3 loop spans 12 amino acids. J lost 4 bases, V lost 8 bases, and 7 bases had no gene match. The CDR3 protein is CAGHSGGTEAFF. The DNA for the CDR3 is TGTGCCGGACACTCAGGGGGCACTGAAGCTTTCTTT.

The chain recombines TRBV12-2 with TRBJ2-7; the table's D call, TRBD1, was not checked against the DNA. TRBV12-2 is assigned pseudogene status. This CDR3 is 14 amino acids long. In nucleotides, the CDR3 is TGTGCAAGTCGCTTACGGCAGGATCTTTACGAGCAGTACTTC. This translates into CASRLRQDLYEQYF.

V usage is TRBV18 and J usage is TRBJ2-7, with D unresolved. Germline-derived CDR1 and CDR2 are KGHSH and LQKENI. The length of the CDR3 is 15 residues. V lost 2 bases to trimming and J lost 5 bases, with 16 bases between them. The CDR3 spells CASSPRGRSIDEQYF. The CDR3 DNA reads as TGTGCCAGCTCACCAAGAGGACGATCTATCGACGAGCAGTACTTC.

The chain joins TRBV2 to TRBJ1-4; D not resolved. From germline, CDR1 is SNHLY and CDR2 FYNNEI. The length of the CDR3 is 15 residues. The V and J ends lost 7 bases and 10 bases respectively, with 22 bases between them. The CDR3 region is CASTRGLVQVGKLFF. CDR3 sequence (DNA): TGTGCCAGCACCCGAGGGTTGGTTCAAGTGGGAAAACTGTTTTTT.

This chain connects TRBV6-1 to TRBJ2-1; D is perhaps TRBD1 (6 bases). CDR3 length: 14 amino acids. V lost 4 bases to trimming and J lost 7 bases, with 14 bases between them. CDR1 and CDR2 (germline): MNHNS, SASEGT. In DNA form, the CDR3 reads TGTGCCAGCAGTGTTTGGGGGCGCGGGAATGAGCAGTTCTTC. Translated: CASSVWGRGNEQFF.

The chain has TRBV14 and TRBJ2-7; D remains unclear. The CDR3 is 11 amino acids. V was pared by 5 bases and J by 5 bases, with 7 bases between. CDR1 and CDR2 from the germline V gene are SGHDN and FVKESK. CDR3 amino acids: CASSRANEQYF. In DNA, the CDR3 is TGTGCCAGCAGCAGGGCGAACGAGCAGTACTTC.

This chain connects TRBV6-1 to TRBJ1-3; D not certain. This CDR3 has 13 residues. V lost 8 bases and J lost 6, with 14 bases in between. The germline CDR1 and CDR2 sequences are MNHNS and SASEGT. The chain's CDR3 is CASQREVENTIYF. CDR3 DNA: TGTGCCAGCCAGAGAGAGGTGGAAAACACCATATATTTT.

V usage is TRBV27 and J usage is TRBJ1-2; D is unclear. The CDR3 covers 13 residues. V lost 4 bases and J 6 bases, leaving 12 bases between the germline ends. In germline, CDR1 is MNHEY, CDR2 SMNVEV (reference sequence). The CDR3 here is CASSSRTGNGYTF. DNA of the CDR3: TGTGCCAGCAGTTCCCGGACGGGTAATGGCTACACCTTC.

This clone was recorded a few times. The chain links TRBV27 to TRBJ2-3, with D uncertain. Per germline, CDR1 MNHEY and CDR2 SMNVEV (reference sequence). V was shortened by 3 bases and J by 0 bases, with 10 bases between the two germline ends. This CDR3 contains 15 residues. The CDR3 DNA is TGTGCCAGCAGTTTTGCCCTTACTAGCACAGATACGCAGTATTTT. Translation: CASSFALTSTDTQYF.